A single T cell receptor beta chain is shown here with its context. The antigen is undetermined. The data derive from a study of PD-L1 blockade in urothelial cancer. Locally advanced or metastatic urothelial carcinoma was diagnosed in the patients. Whole-study results and caveats: Lower pretreatment blood TCR clonality, under the median, predicted better survival, researchers reported.

V shed 5 bases and J 8 bases; nucleotides not matched to a gene: 10. The CDR3 length is 14 residues. Germline CDR1 GTSNPN, CDR2 SVGIG (reference sequence). TCRdb's table, derived via immunoSEQ multiplex PCR, lists solely in-frame clones and lacks some. The sample lists approximately 37,000 clones, about 83% seen once, with about 17% in the top ten. The chain has TRBV30 and TRBJ2-1; the match to TRBD2 covers 9 bases. This receptor was identified in a man aged 60 to 69 with urothelial cancer. The source material was PBMCs, sampled around atezolizumab (anti-PD-L1) treatment. CDR3 nucleotides: TGTGCCTGGGTGCGTTCTAGCGGGACATATGAGCAGTTCTTC. Protein: CAWVRSSGTYEQFF.